A single sample gave rise to the 30 T cell receptor beta chains below, sequenced in a study of shared clonotypes between healthy human individuals. Here immunoSEQ multiplex PCR was the method, and the copy in TCRdb shows in-frame clones only, minus some. The data contain around 180,000 clones, over 85% of them singletons. The sequenced sample consisted of naive CD4+ T cells sorted from blood. The subset denotes: CD45RA+ positively selected. All receptors derive from a woman aged 30 to 39 in good health.

The chain links TRBV6-5 to TRBJ2-7; a weak D match, TRBD1 (5 bases). This CDR3 region has 15 residues. V lost 4 bases and J 0 bases, leaving 13 bases between the germline ends. Germline CDR1 reads MNHEY; CDR2 reads SVGAGI. CDR3 sequence reads: CASSSGQFSSYEQYF. The CDR3 DNA reads as TGTGCCAGCAGTTCAGGACAATTTAGCTCCTACGAGCAGTACTTC.

V and J are TRBV21-1 and TRBJ1-2. TRBV21-1 is flagged as a pseudogene. CDR3 length: 14 residues. CDR3 amino acids: CASSKAGNGGGYTF. CDR3 nucleotides: TGTGCCAGCAGCAAAGCAGGGAACGGGGGTGGCTACACCTTC.

This clone appeared once. The chain is built from TRBV6-6 and TRBJ2-7; 10 bases align to TRBD2. V gave up 8 bases and J gave up 3 bases; unmatched junction bases: 13. Germline CDR1 is MNHNY and CDR2 is SVGAGI (reference sequence). The CDR3 consists of 16 residues. This chain's CDR3 is CASRAPSGGDFYEQYF. The CDR3, as DNA: TGTGCCAGCCGCGCCCCTAGCGGGGGTGACTTCTACGAGCAGTACTTC.

The chain joins TRBV19 to TRBJ1-6; D gene ambiguous. Germline V CDR1 and CDR2: LNHDA, SQIVND (reference sequence). V shed 7 bases and J shed 1 base, with 11 bases lying between them. The CDR3 has 15 residues. CDR3 loop: CASTPATSYNSPLHF. CDR3 in DNA: TGTGCCAGTACCCCGGCGACATCCTATAATTCACCCCTCCACTTT.

This rearrangement joins TRBV6-1 to TRBJ1-1; D might be TRBD1 (5 bases). This CDR3 has 14 residues. The germline V and J ends were trimmed by 5 bases and 0 bases, with 10 bases remaining between them. Germline CDR1 is MNHNS and CDR2 is SASEGT. The CDR3 loop is CASSLGTMNTEAFF. Written as DNA, the CDR3 is TGTGCCAGCAGTTTGGGGACCATGAACACTGAAGCTTTCTTT.

This sequence joins TRBV5-1 and TRBJ1-3; tentatively, D is TRBD1 (5 bases). There are 15 residues in the CDR3. V was shortened by 1 base and J by 2 bases, with 10 bases between the two germline ends. Per germline, CDR1 SGHRS and CDR2 YFSETQ. CDR3 DNA sequence: TGCGCCAGCAGCTTGCTCTCGGACACTGGAAACACCATATATTTT. Amino acid sequence: CASSLLSDTGNTIYF.

J is TRBJ1-6 and V is TRBV28; D gene unclear. The CDR3 length is 15 residues. Germline CDR1 MDHEN, CDR2 SYDVKM. Trimming removed 6 bases at V and 5 bases at J, with 14 bases between. DNA of the CDR3: TGTGCCAGCAGATCAGATGACTTTCATAATTCACCCCTCCACTTT. Its protein product is CASRSDDFHNSPLHF.

The sample holds a few counts of this clone. This chain joins TRBV7-9 and TRBJ2-7; D might be TRBD1 (6 bases). This CDR3 spans 14 amino acids. Germline CDR1 is SEHNR and CDR2 is FQNEAQ (reference sequence). The V gene lost 6 bases and the J gene lost 6 bases, with 18 bases spanning the gap. CDR3 region: CASSNSGTTGEQYF. The DNA of the CDR3 is TGTGCCAGCAGTAACAGTGGGACAACTGGCGAGCAGTACTTC.

V is TRBV19 and J is TRBJ2-2, with D unclear. CDR3 size: 12 residues. Deletions cut 2 bases from V and 5 bases from J, with 3 bases between. From germline, CDR1 is LNHDA and CDR2 SQIVND (reference sequence). CDR3: CASSIKTGELFF. The CDR3 DNA reads TGTGCCAGTAGTATAAAGACCGGGGAGCTGTTTTTT.

V is TRBV2 and J is TRBJ1-4; D may be TRBD1 (5 bases). Deletions cut 4 bases from V and 8 bases from J, with 14 bases between. Germline V gene lookup returns CDR1 SNHLY and CDR2 FYNNEI. The CDR3 runs to 14 residues. CDR3 DNA sequence: TGTGCCAGCAGTGTGACTGGGGGTCAGGAAAAACTGTTTTTT. Translated: CASSVTGGQEKLFF.

The chain uses TRBV19 and TRBJ2-5, with 14 bases lining up with TRBD2. Germline V gives CDR1 LNHDA, CDR2 SQIVND (reference sequence). This CDR3 has 18 amino acids. V was clipped by 5 bases and J by 2 bases; unmatched bases: 10. This CDR3 is CASSLGTSGSALQETQYF. The CDR3 nucleotides are TGTGCCAGTAGTTTGGGGACTAGCGGGAGTGCGTTGCAAGAGACCCAGTACTTC.

The chain joins TRBV10-2 to TRBJ2-7; no reliable D call. CDR3 length: 13 amino acids. The germline V gene encodes CDR1 WSHSY and CDR2 SAAADI. Trimming removed 4 bases at V and 0 bases at J, with 7 bases between. The CDR3 DNA reads TGCGCCAGCAGTGGACGGAACTCCTACGAGCAGTACTTC. Translating it yields CASSGRNSYEQYF.

The V call is TRBV7-9, the J call TRBJ2-1, with D hard to call. Trimming took off 5 bases at V and 3 bases at J, with 8 bases between the two ends. Per germline, CDR1 SEHNR and CDR2 FQNEAQ (reference sequence). The CDR3 consists of 13 residues. In DNA, the CDR3 is TGTGCCAGCAGCCCTCGACTCTACAATGAGCAGTTCTTC. Amino acids: CASSPRLYNEQFF.

About this clone: In the same sample, other DNA sequences code for this CDR3. The genes are TRBV11-2 and TRBJ2-5, with no clear D. V gave up 6 bases and J gave up 2 bases, with 7 bases separating them. The CDR3 extends over 12 amino acids. Germline values: CDR1 SGHAT, CDR2 FQNNGV. CDR3 nucleotide sequence: TGTGCCAGCAGTCTAGTTCAAGAGACCCAGTACTTC. It codes for CASSLVQETQYF. The full variable domain, in which reference TRBV11-2 and TRBJ2-5 provide the parts outside the CDR3, is EAGVAQSPRYKIIEKRQSVAFWCNPISGHATLYWYQQILGQGPKLLIQFQNNGVVDDSQLPKDRFSAERLKGVDSTLKIQPAKLEDSAVYLCASSLVQETQYFGPGTRLLVL.

The rearrangement joins TRBV7-3 to TRBJ2-2, with TRBD1 matching over 8 bases. V shed 0 bases, J shed 6 bases, and the junction held 6 bases outside the gene matches. CDR1 and CDR2 (germline): SGHTA, FQGTGA. This CDR3 contains 16 residues. CDR3 loop: CASSLTGQGASGELFF. The CDR3, as DNA: TGTGCCAGCAGCTTAACTGGTCAGGGGGCCTCCGGGGAGCTGTTTTTT.

V gene TRBV28 combines with J gene TRBJ2-7; TRBD2 matches at 7 bases. J lost 5 bases, V lost 10 bases, and 11 bases had no gene match. Germline V gene lookup returns CDR1 MDHEN and CDR2 SYDVKM. The CDR3 sequence is 13 residues long. The CDR3 protein is CATVGDYLDEQYF. The CDR3 nucleotides are TGTGCCACAGTAGGGGACTACCTCGACGAGCAGTACTTC.

With regard to this clone: The sample holds other DNA sequences that translate to the same CDR3. The chain is built from TRBV7-9 and TRBJ1-1; D is ambiguous. This CDR3 is built from 15 residues. CDR1 is SEHNR, CDR2 FQNEAQ, per germline (reference sequence). The V gene lost 1 base and the J gene lost 1 base, with 10 bases spanning the gap. The CDR3 region is CASSLGGTRNTEAFF. In DNA form, the CDR3 reads TGTGCCAGCAGCTTAGGTGGAACAAGGAACACTGAAGCTTTCTTT.

This clone was seen a handful of times. V and J are TRBV19 and TRBJ1-5; D unresolved. CDR1 is LNHDA and CDR2 is SQIVND in the germline V gene (reference sequence). Trimming cost V 10 bases and J 7 bases, with 11 bases left between them. CDR3 length: 11 residues. The CDR3 coding sequence is TGTGCCACGGGCGGTTGGCAGCCCCAGCATTTT. It codes for CATGGWQPQHF.

The chain uses TRBV6-1 and TRBJ2-7; D is ambiguous. With 4 bases removed from V and 0 bases from J, the gap between germline ends came to 10 bases. This CDR3 comprises 14 residues. Germline V lookup: CDR1 MNHNS, CDR2 SASEGT. The CDR3: CASSARVPSYEQYF. For the CDR3, the DNA is TGTGCCAGCAGTGCCCGGGTCCCCTCCTACGAGCAGTACTTC.

This clone is a singleton in its sample. The V and J genes are TRBV5-1 and TRBJ2-2, with TRBD1 matching 8 bases. The germline gives CDR1 SGHRS, CDR2 YFSETQ. Trimming at V came to 3 bases and at J to 7 bases, leaving 8 bases not matched to a gene. This CDR3 region has 15 residues. The CDR3 spells CASSSLDRDIGELFF. CDR3 nucleotides: TGCGCCAGCAGCTCCTTGGACAGGGACATCGGGGAGCTGTTTTTT.

V usage is TRBV10-3 and J usage is TRBJ2-7; 7 bases agree with TRBD1. V lost 10 bases, J lost 6 bases, and 9 bases stayed unmatched. Per the germline V gene, CDR1 is ENHRY and CDR2 is SYGVKD. The CDR3 has 12 amino acids. The CDR3 nucleotides read TGTGCCACGGGACAGCTTATGGGCGAGCAGTACTTC. Translated, it gives CATGQLMGEQYF.

The genes are TRBV28 and TRBJ2-7, with a weak D call TRBD1 (5 bases). Trimming pared 3 bases from V and 5 bases from J, leaving 11 bases between. The CDR3 loop spans 13 amino acids. CDR1 is MDHEN, CDR2 SYDVKM, per germline. The CDR3 nucleotides read TGTGCCAGCAGTTTGCAGGGTTTCAACGAGCAGTACTTC. Protein product: CASSLQGFNEQYF.

The genes are TRBV5-6 and TRBJ2-7; D may be TRBD2 (5 bases). V lost 5 bases and J lost 2, with 11 bases in between. The CDR3 has 13 residues. Germline V gives CDR1 SGHDT, CDR2 YYEEEE. The CDR3 DNA follows: TGTGCCAGCAGGGTTTACGGGACCTACGAGCAGTACTTC. Protein: CASRVYGTYEQYF.

V is TRBV2 and J is TRBJ2-1, with 8 bases lining up with TRBD2. V shed 5 bases, J shed 3 bases, and the junction held 6 bases outside the gene matches. Germline CDR1 reads SNHLY; CDR2 reads FYNNEI. The CDR3 runs 15 residues. Here the CDR3 DNA reads TGTGCCAGCAGTTCGACTAGCGCGAACTACAATGAGCAGTTCTTC. Protein product: CASSSTSANYNEQFF. Full variable domain (outside the CDR3, taken from reference TRBV2 and TRBJ2-1): EPEVTQTPSHQVTQMGQEVILRCVPISNHLYFYWYRQILGQKVEFLVSFYNNEISEKSEIFDDQFSVERPDGSNFTLKIRSTKLEDSAMYFCASSSTSANYNEQFFGPGTRLTVL.

The chain is built from TRBV28 and TRBJ1-6, with D possibly matching TRBD1 (5 bases). Germline CDR1 MDHEN, CDR2 SYDVKM. The CDR3 totals 16 residues. V was shortened by 3 bases and J by 2 bases, with 11 bases between the two germline ends. DNA of the CDR3: TGTGCCAGCAGTTTTGGAGGGGTCCCCTATAATTCACCCCTCCACTTT. Amino acids: CASSFGGVPYNSPLHF.

The CDR3 reads CASSPLGVSDSGANVLTF. CDR3 in DNA: TGCGCCAGCAGCCCGCTGGGGGTATCGGACTCTGGGGCCAACGTCCTGACTTTC. The chain joins TRBV5-1 to TRBJ2-6, with D perhaps TRBD1 or TRBD2 (5 bases each). Trimming removed 4 bases at V and 0 bases at J, with 17 bases between. The V gene's germline CDR1 is SGHRS and CDR2 YFSETQ. This CDR3 has 18 residues.

The rearrangement links TRBV2 to TRBJ1-2; perhaps TRBD1 as D (5 bases). Germline lookup yields CDR1 SNHLY and CDR2 FYNNEI. The length of the CDR3 is 16 residues. The V and J ends lost 5 bases and 6 bases respectively, with 22 bases between them. The CDR3 bases are TGTGCCAGCAGTCAACGGGACGGCGGAACCCGGGATGGCTACACCTTC. Residues: CASSQRDGGTRDGYTF.

The genes are TRBV18 and TRBJ2-7; D might be TRBD2 (6 bases). V gave up 2 bases and J gave up 5 bases, with 22 bases separating them. Germline lookup yields CDR1 KGHSH and CDR2 LQKENI. The CDR3 consists of 17 residues. In nucleotides, the CDR3 is TGTGCCAGCTCACCAATTCACCCCCCCCGGGAGCGGAACGAGCAGTACTTC. Translating gives CASSPIHPPRERNEQYF.

This clone turned up a few times. V gene TRBV2 combines with J gene TRBJ1-3; TRBD1 matches at 7 bases. Germline V gene sequence: CDR1 SNHLY, CDR2 FYNNEI. V gave up 3 bases and J gave up 0 bases; unmatched junction bases: 2. The CDR3 has 15 amino acids. The CDR3 region has the DNA TGTGCCAGCAGTGAGGGACAGCTCTCTGGAAACACCATATATTTT. Its translation: CASSEGQLSGNTIYF.

The count of this clone is one. This chain connects TRBV5-3 to TRBJ1-5; a possible D gene is TRBD1 (6 bases). TRBV5-3 is placed among ORFs of uncertain function. This CDR3 is built from 16 residues. Trimming took 1 base from V and 4 from J, leaving 15 bases between them. The CDR3: CARSLFRGVKNQPQHF. The CDR3 coding sequence is TGTGCCAGAAGCTTGTTCAGGGGAGTGAAAAATCAGCCCCAGCATTTT.